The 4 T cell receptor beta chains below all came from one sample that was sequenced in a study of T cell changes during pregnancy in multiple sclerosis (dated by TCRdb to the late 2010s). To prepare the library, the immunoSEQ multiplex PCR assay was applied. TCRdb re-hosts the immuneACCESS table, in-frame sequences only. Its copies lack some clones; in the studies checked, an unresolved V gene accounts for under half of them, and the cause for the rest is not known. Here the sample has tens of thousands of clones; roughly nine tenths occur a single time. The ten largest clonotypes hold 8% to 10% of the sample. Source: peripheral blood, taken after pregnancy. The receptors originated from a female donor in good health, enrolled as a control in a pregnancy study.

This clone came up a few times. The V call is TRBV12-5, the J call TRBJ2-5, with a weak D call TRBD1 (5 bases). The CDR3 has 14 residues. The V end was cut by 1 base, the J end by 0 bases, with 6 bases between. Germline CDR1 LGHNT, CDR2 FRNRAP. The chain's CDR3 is CASGLGQYQETQYF. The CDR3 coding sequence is TGTGCTAGTGGTTTGGGACAGTACCAAGAGACCCAGTACTTC.

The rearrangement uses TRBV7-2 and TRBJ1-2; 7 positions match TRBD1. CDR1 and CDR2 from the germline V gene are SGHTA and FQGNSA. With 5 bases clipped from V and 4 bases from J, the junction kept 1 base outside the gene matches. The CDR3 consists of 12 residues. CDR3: CASSDRVYGYTF. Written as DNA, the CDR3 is TGTGCCAGCAGCGACAGGGTCTATGGCTACACCTTC. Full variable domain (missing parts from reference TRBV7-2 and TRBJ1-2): GAGVSQSPSNKVTEKGKDVELRCDPISGHTALYWYRQSLGQGLEFLIYFQGNSAPDKSGLPSDRFSAERTGGSVSTLTIQRTQQEDSAVYLCASSDRVYGYTFGSGTRLTVV.

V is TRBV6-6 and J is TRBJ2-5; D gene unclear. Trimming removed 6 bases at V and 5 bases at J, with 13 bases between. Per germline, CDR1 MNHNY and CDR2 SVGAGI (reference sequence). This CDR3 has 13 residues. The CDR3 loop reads CASSPVAAETQYF. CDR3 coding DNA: TGTGCCAGCAGCCCCGTAGCAGCCGAGACCCAGTACTTC.

In nucleotides, the CDR3 is TGCAGCGTCCAAATGGGACAGAATCAGCCCCAGCATTTT. This translates into CSVQMGQNQPQHF. V usage is TRBV29-1 and J usage is TRBJ1-5, with 7 bases fitting TRBD1. Trimming at V came to 6 bases and at J to 4 bases, leaving 6 bases not matched to a gene. Germline V gene data show CDR1 as SQVTM and CDR2 as ANQGSEA. The CDR3 extends over 13 amino acids.